The 13 T cell receptor beta chains in this list originate from one sample, sequenced in a study of human T cells and chemical hapten exposure. TCRdb processed the RACE reads anew with MiXCR; each CDR3 protein has one entry. Among 370,000 or so distinct CDR3 sequences listed, 4.8% were seen once. Time point: patch test 1, 2 weeks after DPC sensitization. Treatment meaning: therapeutic diphenylcyclopropenone sensitization with weekly scalp DPC. The sample in question was whole blood, obtained in connection with sensitization to the hapten diphenylcyclopropenone (DPC). The receptors come from a woman aged 45-59 years with alopecia areata. Some clones in this sample may be carry-over from other donors' samples.

This clonotype was seen more than once but under ten times. The J gene is TRBJ1-4, the V gene TRBV6-6, with a tentative D call TRBD1 (5 bases). V shed 2 bases and J shed 0 bases, with 7 bases lying between them. The CDR3 runs to 15 residues. Per germline, CDR1 MNHNY and CDR2 SVGAGI (reference sequence). The CDR3 sequence is CASSYATATNEKLFF. CDR3 nucleotide sequence: TGTGCCAGCAGTTACGCGACAGCAACTAATGAAAAACTGTTTTTT.

This clonotype turned up a few times. The chain is built from TRBV20-1 and TRBJ2-7, with 7 bases lining up with TRBD1. This CDR3 is 15 amino acids long. Germline-derived CDR1 and CDR2 are DFQATT and SNEGSKA (reference sequence). V dropped 0 bases and J dropped 7; count of bases not matched to a gene: 12. Written as DNA, the CDR3 is TGCAGTGCTAGAGATCTGGACAGGTTACCCCAGGAGCAGTACTTC. It translates to CSARDLDRLPQEQYF.

This clonotype was seen at least ten times. The chain carries TRBV12-3 or TRBV12-4 and TRBJ1-1; D is undetermined. V shed 5 bases and J shed 0 bases, with 13 bases lying between them. The CDR3 contains 15 residues. CDR3 region: CASSPGPSMNTEAFF. The CDR3 nucleotides are TGTGCCAGCAGTCCCGGACCGTCCATGAACACTGAAGCTTTCTTT.

This clonotype was detected ten times or more. This rearrangement joins TRBV12-3 or TRBV12-4 to TRBJ2-3; no reliable D call. This CDR3 comprises 12 residues. Trimming left V 5 bases short and J 6 bases short, with 9 bases between. The CDR3 nucleotides are TGTGCCAGCAGTAGCGACGTCGATACGCAGTATTTT. Its protein is CASSSDVDTQYF.

This clonotype was picked up many times. The rearrangement links TRBV3-1 to TRBJ1-1, with D possibly matching TRBD1 (6 bases). The CDR3 sequence is 14 residues long. Trimming removed 3 bases at V and 3 bases at J, with 11 bases between. Germline lookup yields CDR1 LGHDT and CDR2 YNNKEL (reference sequence). CDR3 nucleotides: TGTGCCAGCAGCCAGACACAGGGTTACACTGAAGCTTTCTTT. Its protein product is CASSQTQGYTEAFF.

This clonotype occurred many times. CDR3 loop: CAISLDSNEQFF. CDR3 coding DNA: TGTGCCATCAGCCTAGATTCGAATGAGCAGTTCTTC. The chain links TRBV10-3 to TRBJ2-1, with unresolved D. The CDR3 spans 12 residues. Between the trimmed V and J ends, which lost 6 bases and 7 bases, there was a span of 10 bases. The germline V gene has CDR1 ENHRY and CDR2 SYGVKD.

This clonotype has only a few counts. The rearrangement links TRBV27 to TRBJ2-3; the D gene is possibly TRBD2 (6 bases). The germline V gene encodes CDR1 MNHEY and CDR2 SMNVEV (reference sequence). This CDR3 has 13 amino acids. V dropped 4 bases and J dropped 1 base, with 6 bases sitting between them. The CDR3 protein is CASSWGGTDTQYF. CDR3 nucleotide sequence: TGTGCCAGCAGTTGGGGGGGCACAGATACGCAGTATTTT.

This clonotype was seen more than once but under ten times. The rearrangement joins TRBV7-9 to TRBJ1-4; TRBD1 matches 9 bases. The CDR3 extends over 15 amino acids. Trimming took 8 bases from V and 8 from J; bases not matched to a gene: 12. Germline V lookup: CDR1 SEHNR, CDR2 FQNEAQ (reference sequence). Here the CDR3 reads CASRPPGQGREKLFF. As DNA, the CDR3 is TGTGCCAGCCGCCCTCCGGGACAGGGAAGGGAAAAACTGTTTTTT. The whole variable domain, filled in from reference TRBV7-9 and TRBJ1-4, reads DTGVSQNPRHKITKRGQNVTFRCDPISEHNRLYWYRQTLGQGPEFLTYFQNEAQLEKSRLLSDRFSAERPKGSFSTLEIQRTEQGDSAMYLCASRPPGQGREKLFFGSGTQLSVL.

This clonotype came up many times. V gene TRBV6-5 combines with J gene TRBJ2-6; 12 bases agree with TRBD1. The V gene's germline CDR1 is MNHEY and CDR2 SVGAGI. CDR3 size: 18 residues. The V gene end was trimmed by 2 bases and the J gene end by 4 bases; junction bases not matched to a gene: 6. DNA of the CDR3: TGTGCCAGCAGTTACGCGGGACAGGGGGCGCCCGGGGCCAACGTCCTGACTTTC. Encoded protein: CASSYAGQGAPGANVLTF.

The CDR3 DNA reads as TGTGCCAGCAGTGACTCGAGCTACGGCAATGAGCAGTTCTTC. It yields the protein CASSDSSYGNEQFF. V gene TRBV6-4 combines with J gene TRBJ2-1; D gene ambiguous. Trimming removed 0 bases at V and 6 bases at J, with 9 bases between. CDR1 MRHNA and CDR2 SNTAGT come from the germline V gene. This CDR3 has 14 amino acids.

The chain combines TRBV20-1 with TRBJ2-3; 9 bases line up with TRBD1. The trim removed 5 bases at V and 3 bases at J, leaving 6 bases unmatched. CDR1 is DFQATT and CDR2 is SNEGSKA in the germline V gene (reference sequence). The CDR3 runs to 14 residues. The CDR3 here is CSAWGQGSTDTQYF. The CDR3 DNA follows: TGCAGTGCTTGGGGACAGGGTTCAACAGATACGCAGTATTTT.

This clonotype was detected ten times or more. The rearrangement links TRBV29-1 to TRBJ2-7, with no clear D. Germline lookup yields CDR1 SQVTM and CDR2 ANQGSEA. The V gene lost 4 bases and the J gene lost 6 bases, with 13 bases spanning the gap. This CDR3 comprises 12 residues. The CDR3 sequence is CSVGGEVGEQYF. The CDR3 bases are TGCAGCGTTGGAGGAGAGGTAGGCGAGCAGTACTTC.

At least ten counts were recorded for this clonotype. The gene calls are TRBV9 and TRBJ2-7; no clear D. The CDR3 runs to 14 residues. CDR1 and CDR2 from the germline V gene are SGDLS and YYNGEE. V dropped 0 bases and J dropped 5 bases, with 12 bases sitting between them. The CDR3 spells CASSVDAYENEQYF. The CDR3 region has the DNA TGTGCCAGCAGCGTAGATGCCTACGAGAACGAGCAGTACTTC. The variable domain in full, completed from reference TRBV9 and TRBJ2-7, reads DSGVTQTPKHLITATGQRVTLRCSPRSGDLSVYWYQQSLDQGLQFLIQYYNGEERAKGNILERFSAQQFPDLHSELNLSSLELGDSALYFCASSVDAYENEQYFGPGTRLTVT.